The present entry profiles one T cell receptor beta chain with its context. Germline CDR1 and CDR2: LGHNA and YNFKEQ. The J segment lost 6 bases and the V segment lost 0 bases, leaving 17 bases of the junction unmatched. The CDR3 totals 20 residues. This specimen comes from a study of technical replicates of blood from a few donors. This table comes from immunoSEQ multiplex PCR, and its TCRdb copy is limited to in-frame clones, with some not included. This sample yields more than 80,000 clones, of which nearly 97% are seen a single time; about 0.23% belongs to the top ten. This sequence was found in a human donor in good health. The chain uses TRBV4-2 and TRBJ2-2; 9 bases agree with TRBD1. The specimen was T cells isolated from PBMCs. DNA for the CDR3: TGTGCCAGCAGCCAAGAACTCCCCATCCCGGGACAGGGAATCGCCGGGGAGCTGTTTTTT. It is translated as CASSQELPIPGQGIAGELFF.